These T cell receptor beta chains were read from a single sample in a study of blood T cell repertoires in COVID-19. The repertoire was sequenced with immunoSEQ multiplex PCR; TCRdb's copy has only in-frame clones and lacks some. The data show approximately 250,000 clones, 70% to 90% seen once. Specimen: PBMCs or T cells enriched from blood (not recorded which). These receptors originate from a woman in her forties with acute COVID-19. CDR3s include the opening cysteine and the closing phenylalanine or tryptophan. D genes are given only for firm matches. Clone size is shown for a subset of rows, as once, few, many or a class of expanded clone.

j_gene	v_gene	d_gene	abundance	CDR3aa	CDR3nt
TRBJ2-3	TRBV29-1	NA	NA	CSCTHGLLSTDTQYF	TGCAGCTGCACCCACGGACTGCTATCCACAGATACGCAGTATTTT
TRBJ1-5	TRBV13	NA	NA	CASSLVGQPQHF	TGTGCCAGCAGCTTAGTGGGCCAGCCCCAGCATTTT
TRBJ1-5	TRBV24-1	NA	NA	CATSDSSQPQHF	TGTGCCACCAGTGACTCGAGTCAGCCCCAGCATTTT
TRBJ1-1	TRBV2	NA	NA	CASYETEAFF	TGTGCCAGCTACGAGACTGAAGCTTTCTTT
TRBJ2-2	TRBV19	NA	NA	CASSRRLEAGELFF	TGTGCCAGTAGTCGCCGACTTGAGGCCGGGGAGCTGTTTTTT
TRBJ1-2	TRBV19	NA	NA	CASSLVTTGNYGYTF	TGTGCCAGTAGTCTCGTCACGACTGGGAACTATGGCTACACCTTC
TRBJ2-7	TRBV30	NA	NA	CAWSGAAYEQYF	TGTGCCTGGAGCGGTGCTGCCTACGAGCAGTACTTC
TRBJ2-7	TRBV19	TRBD2	NA	CASSPGHSGRAYEQYF	TGTGCCAGTAGTCCCGGCCATAGCGGGCGAGCCTACGAGCAGTACTTC
TRBJ2-7	TRBV27	TRBD2	NA	CASSGGLEGSEQYF	TGTGCCAGCAGTGGGGGACTAGAGGGCTCCGAGCAGTACTTC
TRBJ2-7	TRBV18	NA	NA	CASSPPYDSYEQYF	TGTGCCAGCTCACCACCCTACGACTCCTACGAGCAGTACTTC
TRBJ1-1	TRBV5-1	TRBD1	NA	CASYKTDRATEAFF	TGCGCCAGCTACAAGACGGACAGGGCCACTGAAGCTTTCTTT
TRBJ2-3	TRBV29-1	NA	NA	CSVKGLPGLSTDTQYF	TGCAGCGTTAAGGGACTCCCAGGGCTCAGCACAGATACGCAGTATTTT
TRBJ2-3	TRBV2	NA	NA	CASSNGQVNTDTQYF	TGTGCCAGCAGTAATGGTCAGGTTAACACAGATACGCAGTATTTT
TRBJ2-1	TRBV5-1	TRBD2	NA	CASSWGLAGDSGYNEQFF	TGCGCCAGCAGCTGGGGACTAGCGGGAGACTCGGGGTACAATGAGCAGTTCTTC
TRBJ1-1	TRBV3-1/TRBV3-2	NA	many	CASSRQGNTEAFF	TGTGCCAGCAGCCGTCAGGGGAACACTGAAGCTTTCTTT
TRBJ2-1	TRBV3-1/TRBV3-2	TRBD1	NA	CASSQGQGGHEQFF	TGTGCCAGCAGCCAGGGACAGGGGGGCCATGAGCAGTTCTTC
TRBJ2-2	TRBV3-1/TRBV3-2	NA	NA	CASSQALRGTGELFF	TGTGCCAGCAGCCAAGCCTTACGGGGCACCGGGGAGCTGTTTTTT
TRBJ2-1	TRBV30	TRBD2	few	CAWSALAGAYNEQFF	TGTGCCTGGAGTGCACTAGCGGGAGCGTACAATGAGCAGTTCTTC
TRBJ1-1	TRBV5-4	NA	NA	CASSLGGSLRNTEAFF	TGTGCCAGCAGCTTGGGAGGGAGTTTGCGGAACACTGAAGCTTTCTTT
TRBJ2-1	TRBV11-3	NA	NA	CASSLYLNEQFF	TGTGCCAGCAGCTTATATCTTAATGAGCAGTTCTTC
TRBJ2-1	TRBV4-3	TRBD2	NA	CASSEAGTSGINEQFF	TGCGCCAGCAGCGAGGCCGGGACTAGCGGGATTAATGAGCAGTTCTTC
TRBJ1-1	TRBV10-2	TRBD1	NA	CASNYKDREAFF	TGCGCCAGCAATTATAAGGACAGGGAGGCTTTCTTT
TRBJ1-2	TRBV6-1	TRBD1	few	CASSGGQGAAYSGYTF	TGTGCCAGCAGTGGAGGACAGGGGGCGGCCTATTCGGGCTACACCTTC
TRBJ2-7	TRBV2	TRBD1	few	CATGTVFSYEQYF	TGTGCCACAGGGACAGTCTTTTCCTACGAGCAGTACTTC
TRBJ1-4	TRBV11-3	TRBD1	NA	CASSIGQAGNEKLFF	TGTGCCAGCAGCATTGGACAGGCGGGAAATGAAAAACTGTTTTTT
TRBJ2-1	TRBV11-3	NA	NA	CASSLGDPTSTYNEQFF	TGTGCCAGCAGCTTAGGCGATCCGACATCTACCTACAATGAGCAGTTCTTC
TRBJ1-2	TRBV9	NA	few	CASRGPEEAEGLRGGAAYGYTF	TGTGCCAGCAGGGGACCCGAGGAAGCTGAGGGGCTACGTGGAGGGGCAGCCTATGGCTACACCTTC
TRBJ1-4	TRBV19	NA	NA	CASSIFSANEKLFF	TGTGCCAGTAGTATTTTCAGCGCTAATGAAAAACTGTTTTTT
TRBJ1-5	TRBV19	TRBD1	NA	CASSNTGQGRVQHF	TGTGCCAGTAGTAACACGGGACAGGGAAGGGTCCAGCATTTT
TRBJ1-5	TRBV27	NA	NA	CASSLEGSSQPQHF	TGTGCCAGCAGTTTGGAGGGGTCCAGTCAGCCCCAGCATTTT
TRBJ1-1	TRBV24-1	TRBD1	NA	CAIKRLQGWYTEAFF	TGTGCCATCAAGCGCCTACAGGGGTGGTACACTGAAGCTTTCTTT
TRBJ1-2	TRBV10-3	NA	once	CAISEWTDSGDGYTF	TGTGCCATCAGTGAGTGGACCGACAGTGGAGATGGCTACACCTTC
TRBJ2-6	TRBV7-3	NA	NA	CASSSGSGANVLTF	TGTGCCAGCAGCTCGGGGTCTGGGGCCAACGTCCTGACTTTC
TRBJ2-1	TRBV7-7	NA	NA	CASSLTGSSYNEQFF	TGTGCTAGCAGCTTAACAGGGAGCTCCTACAATGAGCAGTTCTTC
TRBJ2-1	TRBV2	TRBD1	NA	CASGQVLYNEQFF	TGTGCCAGCGGACAGGTGCTTTACAATGAGCAGTTCTTC
TRBJ2-5	TRBV6-5	TRBD1	once	CASSRQGVQETQYF	TGTGCCAGCAGTCGACAGGGCGTACAAGAGACCCAGTACTTC
TRBJ2-3	TRBV19	NA	NA	CASSETVADTQYF	TGTGCCAGTAGTGAAACTGTGGCAGATACGCAGTATTTT
TRBJ1-2	TRBV20-1	TRBD1	NA	CSASRDRGDGYTF	TGCAGTGCTAGTCGTGACAGGGGCGATGGCTACACCTTC
TRBJ2-2	TRBV5-1	NA	NA	CASSRHGSGELFF	TGCGCCAGCAGCCGCCACGGTTCCGGGGAGCTGTTTTTT
TRBJ1-5	TRBV4-3	NA	once	CASSQEAGGRSQPQHF	TGCGCCAGCAGCCAAGAAGCTGGAGGCAGGAGTCAGCCCCAGCATTTT
TRBJ1-2	TRBV7-9	NA	NA	CASSLADSSRGYTF	TGTGCCAGCAGCTTAGCGGACTCCTCGAGAGGCTACACCTTC
TRBJ2-7	TRBV7-2	NA	NA	CASSFKPRGSVYYEQYF	TGTGCCAGCAGCTTCAAACCTAGGGGGAGTGTGTATTACGAGCAGTACTTC